This T cell receptor beta chain was sequenced during a study of cytomegalovirus exposure and HLA in healthy donors. PCR used 60 Vbeta primers and 13 Jbeta primers. Generated by immunoSEQ multiplex PCR, the TCRdb table keeps only in-frame clones and is missing some. Among over 65,000 clones listed, roughly 69% were seen once. Concerning this clone itself: Antigen specificity is unknown.

The V gene end was trimmed by 4 bases and the J gene end by 6 bases; junction bases not matched to a gene: 8. The CDR3 is 15 amino acids. Looked up from germline, CDR1 is SGDLS and CDR2 is YYNGEE. Findings of the study overall: Cytomegalovirus-associated status was assigned to some 180 TCR beta chains.

The V gene is TRBV9, the J gene TRBJ1-5, with 9 bases fitting TRBD1. The clonotype comes from a woman between 45 and 65 years old in good health and CMV-seropositive. Sequences were obtained from PBMCs. CDR3 loop: CASSPDRGSGQPQHF. The CDR3 DNA follows: TGTGCCAGCAGCCCGGACAGGGGTTCTGGTCAGCCCCAGCATTTT. The whole variable domain, remainder taken from reference TRBV9 and TRBJ1-5, is DSGVTQTPKHLITATGQRVTLRCSPRSGDLSVYWYQQSLDQGLQFLIQYYNGEERAKGNILERFSAQQFPDLHSELNLSSLELGDSALYFCASSPDRGSGQPQHFGDGTRLSIL.